Sequencing of this TCR beta chain was carried out in a study of shared clonotypes between healthy human individuals. Method: immunoSEQ multiplex PCR; TCRdb's copy keeps in-frame clones and lacks some. Of about 680,000 clones detected, under 95% appear once; the ten largest clones hold 24%. Cells designated naive CD8 were CD45RO-negative and were positively selected for CCR7, with terminally differentiated effector memory CD45RA+ cells excluded. V was pared by 0 bases and J by 4 bases, with 6 bases of the junction left unmatched. The CDR3 is 16 residues long. The V gene's germline CDR1 is MNHEY and CDR2 SMNVEV (reference sequence).

The sequencing sample was made of naive CD8+ T cells sorted from blood. The chain couples TRBV27 to TRBJ2-5; 9 nucleotides line up with TRBD1. The receptor's source is a man aged 25 to 40 in good health. The CDR3 spells CASSLSTGGWRETQYF. DNA for the CDR3: TGTGCCAGCAGTTTATCGACAGGGGGATGGAGAGAGACCCAGTACTTC.